These 23 T cell receptor beta chains were sequenced from one sample in a study of T-cell reconstitution after alpha-beta-depleted transplantation in children. Preparing the TCRbeta library involved the use of unique molecular identifiers. TCRdb re-derived calls from the PCR reads in MiXCR, one entry per CDR3 protein. The data contain 450,000 to 550,000 distinct CDR3 sequences, about 10% of them singletons. The sample consisted of PBMCs, mostly from graft donor cells, taken 180 days after TCRalphabeta/CD19-depleted stem cell transplant. These receptors all stem from a female patient aged 2-9 years who had a stem cell transplant for aplastic anemia, so the T cells may come from the graft donor.

This clonotype was counted only a few times. V is TRBV6-5 and J is TRBJ2-5; D not certain. Germline V gene data show CDR1 as MNHEY and CDR2 as SVGAGI. The V and J ends lost 2 bases and 5 bases respectively, with 3 bases between them. The CDR3 runs to 11 residues. CDR3 sequence reads: CASSYVETQYF. The CDR3 DNA follows: TGTGCCAGCAGTTACGTCGAGACCCAGTACTTC.

This clonotype was recorded a few times. This chain links TRBV6-6 with TRBJ2-7; tentative D call: TRBD2 (5 bases). V shed 6 bases and J shed 5 bases, with 5 bases lying between them. The CDR3 spans 10 residues. Germline V lookup: CDR1 MNHNY, CDR2 SVGAGI (reference sequence). The DNA for the CDR3 is TGTGCCAGCAGAGCGGACGAGCAGTACGTC. It translates to CASRADEQYV.

This clonotype has more than one count but fewer than ten. The chain combines TRBV12-3 or TRBV12-4 with TRBJ2-5; 12 nucleotides agree with TRBD2. V shed 7 bases and J 10 bases; nucleotides not matched to a gene: 7. The CDR3 is 13 amino acids. In DNA, the CDR3 is TGTGCCAGCAAGGGGTCTAGCGGGAGGGTCCAGTACTTC. Translation: CASKGSSGRVQYF.

In its sample, this clonotype was seen a few times. V is TRBV28 and J is TRBJ2-3; D might be TRBD1 or TRBD2, each matching 5 bases. Germline values: CDR1 MDHEN, CDR2 SYDVKM. Trimming left V 10 bases short and J 2 bases short, with 19 bases between. The CDR3 is made up of 15 amino acids. The CDR3 bases are TGTGCCACCCAATCGTCCGGGGCCGACACAGATACGCAGTATTTT. Translated, it gives CATQSSGADTDTQYF.

Here the CDR3 reads CATSRDSGLAGMVSLVYNEQFF. The CDR3 nucleotides are TGTGCCACCAGCAGGGATTCGGGACTAGCGGGAATGGTGAGTTTGGTCTACAATGAGCAGTTCTTC. This chain uses TRBV15 with TRBJ2-1, with 13 bases matching TRBD2. Germline CDR1 reads LNHNV; CDR2 reads YYDKDF (reference sequence). CDR3 length: 22 amino acids. With V trimmed by 3 bases and J by 3 bases, 20 bases remained unmatched.

This clonotype has ten or more counts. The chain has TRBV6-2 or TRBV6-3 and TRBJ2-7, with D possibly matching TRBD1 (5 bases). This CDR3 has 13 amino acids. Germline CDR1 is MNHEY and CDR2 is SVGEGT. Trimming shortened V by 3 bases and J by 2 bases, and 8 bases separated the two germline ends. The CDR3 DNA sequence: TGTGCCAGCAGTTATCCCAGGGCCTACGAGCAGTACGTC. This codes for CASSYPRAYEQYV.

This clonotype has more than one count but fewer than ten. V and J are TRBV25-1 and TRBJ2-7, with a weak D call TRBD1 (6 bases). With 4 bases removed from V and 2 bases from J, the gap between germline ends came to 21 bases. CDR1 is MGHDK and CDR2 is SYGVNS in the germline V gene. The CDR3 totals 17 residues. The CDR3 DNA sequence: TGTGCCAGCAGTGCCCCTATCAGGGGTCAGGGTCCCTACGAGCAGTACTTC. As protein: CASSAPIRGQGPYEQYF.

This clonotype turned up a few times. The rearrangement uses TRBV4-2 and TRBJ2-5, with TRBD2 identical over 14 bases. V shed 0 bases, J shed 5 bases, and the junction held 20 bases outside the gene matches. Germline CDR1 reads LGHNA; CDR2 reads YNFKEQ. CDR3 length: 22 residues. CDR3 bases: TGTGCCAGCAGCCAAGATCGGCATCGGATGTCCGGGACTAGCGGGAGTTGGGAGACCCAGTACTTC. Its protein is CASSQDRHRMSGTSGSWETQYF.

This clonotype appeared a few times. The CDR3 spells CSAATGTFGQPQHF. As DNA, the CDR3 is TGCAGTGCTGCAACAGGGACCTTCGGTCAGCCCCAGCATTTT. This rearrangement joins TRBV20-1 to TRBJ1-5; possibly TRBD1 for D (6 bases). Germline V lookup: CDR1 DFQATT, CDR2 SNEGSKA (reference sequence). The CDR3 has 14 residues. V gave up 5 bases and J gave up 6 bases, with 17 bases separating them.

This clonotype came up many times. The CDR3, as DNA: TGTGCCAGCAGTTTAGCCCGACCGCGGGGGAACACTGAAGCTTTCTTT. Translating gives CASSLARPRGNTEAFF. V is TRBV12-3 or TRBV12-4 and J is TRBJ1-1; unclear D gene. There are 16 residues in the CDR3. Trimming stripped 0 bases from V and 1 base from J, with 12 bases between.

This chain connects TRBV4-1 to TRBJ1-2; perhaps TRBD1 as D (6 bases). CDR3 length equals 21 residues. V lost 0 bases and J lost 6, with 32 bases in between. The germline V gene encodes CDR1 MGHRA and CDR2 YSYEKL. For the CDR3, the DNA is TGCGCCAGCAGCCAAGATCCGGGCAGAAGGGGGGCCTTCCACGGGTCGAATGGCTACACCTTC. Amino acid sequence: CASSQDPGRRGAFHGSNGYTF.

This chain connects TRBV30 to TRBJ2-1; D uncertain. The CDR3 has 12 residues. Germline-derived CDR1 and CDR2 are GTSNPN and SVGIG (reference sequence). Trimming stripped 5 bases from V and 11 bases from J, with 16 bases between. The CDR3 DNA reads TGTGCCTGGGATAACCCGGGCTTCAAGCAGTTCTTC. Translated: CAWDNPGFKQFF.

The genes are TRBV7-2 and TRBJ2-3; D is unclear. The CDR3 runs to 17 residues. V was cut by 2 bases and J by 0 bases, with 15 bases left in between. Germline V gene data show CDR1 as SGHTA and CDR2 as FQGNSA. The CDR3 nucleotides are TGTGCCAGCAGCTTAAAGTACTATCCCCCTAGCACAGATACGCAGTATTTT. Its protein is CASSLKYYPPSTDTQYF.

The sample holds a few counts of this clonotype. The V and J genes are TRBV12-3 or TRBV12-4 and TRBJ1-2; 7 nucleotides align to TRBD1. V was pared by 4 bases and J by 0 bases, with 5 bases of the junction left unmatched. There are 15 residues in the CDR3. The CDR3 bases are TGTGCCAGCAGTTGGGGGGACAGAGCTAACTATGGCTACACCTTC. It yields the protein CASSWGDRANYGYTF.

This clonotype was picked up many times. The chain links TRBV7-2 to TRBJ2-5; D possibly matches TRBD1 or TRBD2 (5 bases each). CDR1 is SGHTA and CDR2 is FQGNSA in the germline V gene. V was cut by 1 base and J by 5 bases, with 11 bases left in between. The CDR3 is 14 amino acids. The CDR3 is CASSLVLWGETQYF. The CDR3 DNA sequence: TGTGCCAGCAGCTTAGTTCTATGGGGGGAGACCCAGTACTTC.

This clonotype was counted at least ten times. The chain joins TRBV12-3 or TRBV12-4 to TRBJ1-5; no firm D call. This CDR3 spans 15 amino acids. Trimming pared 6 bases from V and 0 bases from J, leaving 12 bases between. This chain's CDR3 is CASRERINSNQPQHF. As DNA, the CDR3 is TGTGCCAGCAGAGAAAGAATCAATAGCAATCAGCCCCAGCATTTT.

This clonotype has at least ten counts. The chain has TRBV7-6 and TRBJ1-1, with 7 nucleotides matching TRBD1. The CDR3 is 13 amino acids. The germline gives CDR1 SGHVS, CDR2 FNYEAQ. V shed 5 bases and J 1 base; nucleotides not matched to a gene: 1. The CDR3 sequence is CASSRDRNTEAFF. Here the CDR3 DNA reads TGTGCCAGCAGCCGGGACAGGAACACTGAAGCTTTCTTT.

This chain joins TRBV30 and TRBJ2-1, with 7 positions matching TRBD2. The CDR3 spans 16 residues. Germline trimming cut 2 bases from V and 9 bases from J; bases unmatched to any gene: 16. The V gene's germline CDR1 is GTSNPN and CDR2 SVGIG (reference sequence). The CDR3 sequence: CAWSLNYIGLDGEQFF. In DNA form, the CDR3 reads TGTGCCTGGAGTCTTAACTATATCGGACTAGACGGTGAGCAGTTCTTC.

This clonotype was recorded many times. The gene calls are TRBV20-1 and TRBJ2-2; 7 positions agree with TRBD1. The CDR3 is made up of 14 amino acids. The germline CDR1 and CDR2 sequences are DFQATT and SNEGSKA (reference sequence). V lost 3 bases, J lost 5 bases, and 6 bases stayed unmatched. The CDR3 DNA reads as TGCAGTGCTAGTGCTAGGGGGCGGACCGGGGAGCTGTTTTTT. Protein product: CSASARGRTGELFF.

This clonotype has more than one count but fewer than ten. This chain connects TRBV28 to TRBJ1-5; D ambiguous. In germline, CDR1 is MDHEN, CDR2 SYDVKM. With 5 bases removed from V and 4 bases from J, the gap between germline ends came to 9 bases. The CDR3 sequence is 13 residues long. The CDR3 coding sequence is TGTGCCAGCAGTCCGGGCACAAATCAGCCCCAGCATTTT. Translated, it gives CASSPGTNQPQHF. Full variable domain (outside the CDR3, taken from reference TRBV28 and TRBJ1-5): DVKVTQSSRYLVKRTGEKVFLECVQDMDHENMFWYRQDPGLGLRLIYFSYDVKMKEKGDIPEGYSVSREKKERFSLILESASTNQTSMYLCASSPGTNQPQHFGDGTRLSIL.

This clonotype was observed a few times. J is TRBJ2-3 and V is TRBV4-3, with D perhaps TRBD2 (6 bases). Germline V gene data show CDR1 as LGHNA and CDR2 as YSLEER. The CDR3 has 16 residues. The V gene lost 2 bases and the J gene lost 0 bases, with 12 bases spanning the gap. The chain's CDR3 is CASSQTSLSSTDTQYF. Here the CDR3 DNA reads TGCGCCAGCAGCCAAACTAGCTTATCTAGCACAGATACGCAGTATTTT.

This clonotype has ten or more counts. The rearrangement uses TRBV5-1 and TRBJ2-2, with D unresolved. Germline-derived CDR1 and CDR2 are SGHRS and YFSETQ. The CDR3 extends over 14 amino acids. Trimming left V 0 bases short and J 6 bases short, with 9 bases between. The CDR3: CASSLDPNPGELFF. In DNA form, the CDR3 reads TGCGCCAGCAGCTTGGACCCAAATCCCGGGGAGCTGTTTTTT.

This clonotype showed up many times. CDR3 residues: CSARDSRTSGSTDTQYF. CDR3 sequence (DNA): TGCAGTGCTAGAGACTCCCGAACTAGCGGAAGCACAGATACGCAGTATTTT. The J gene is TRBJ2-3, the V gene TRBV20-1; the match to TRBD2 covers 8 bases. The CDR3 contains 17 residues. Germline lookup yields CDR1 DFQATT and CDR2 SNEGSKA (reference sequence). V lost 0 bases, J lost 0 bases, and 8 bases stayed unmatched.